This TCR beta chain derives from a study of T cells in Graves' hyperthyroidism and ophthalmopathy. Using RNA transcripts as the source, TCR beta CDR3 regions were amplified. HTBI primers were employed in a first-round RT-PCR of the TCR CDR3. MiXCR was run by TCRdb on the multiplex PCR reads, yielding one entry per CDR3 protein. The sample records hundreds of thousands of distinct CDR3 sequences, 20% being singletons. Trimming cost V 4 bases and J 2 bases; bases outside gene matches: 5. The CDR3 is 15 amino acids. Per germline, CDR1 SGHRS and CDR2 YFSETQ. The chain has TRBV5-1 and TRBJ2-4, with 8 bases identical to TRBD1. The TCR originated in a man aged 35 to 55 with Graves' ophthalmopathy. Sequenced: blood. In DNA, the CDR3 is TGCGCCAGCAGCCCCCGGGACAGGCCCAAAAACATTCAGTACTTC. Translating it yields CASSPRDRPKNIQYF.